This T cell receptor (beta chain) was recorded in a study of T cells expressing NK-cell markers. At the level of the study: Just one sequenced donor of eight was HCMV-seronegative, while seven were seropositive.

Germline lookup yields CDR1 SGDLS and CDR2 YYNGEE. The CDR3 is made up of 13 amino acids. TCRdb reworked the 5' RACE reads into one entry per CDR3 protein, no DNA. The sample has around 380,000 distinct CDR3 sequences, and its top ten clones hold roughly 10%. The source material was blood T cells: a sorted CD56 or NKG2C T cell subset, CD4+ or CD8+ T cells, or bulk PBMC T cells (not recorded which). The chain recombines TRBV9 with TRBJ2-1; with no DNA, the TCRdb D assignment of TRBD2 cannot be verified. This receptor was obtained from a woman aged 45-65 years in good health. CDR3 residues: CASAEREYNEQFF.